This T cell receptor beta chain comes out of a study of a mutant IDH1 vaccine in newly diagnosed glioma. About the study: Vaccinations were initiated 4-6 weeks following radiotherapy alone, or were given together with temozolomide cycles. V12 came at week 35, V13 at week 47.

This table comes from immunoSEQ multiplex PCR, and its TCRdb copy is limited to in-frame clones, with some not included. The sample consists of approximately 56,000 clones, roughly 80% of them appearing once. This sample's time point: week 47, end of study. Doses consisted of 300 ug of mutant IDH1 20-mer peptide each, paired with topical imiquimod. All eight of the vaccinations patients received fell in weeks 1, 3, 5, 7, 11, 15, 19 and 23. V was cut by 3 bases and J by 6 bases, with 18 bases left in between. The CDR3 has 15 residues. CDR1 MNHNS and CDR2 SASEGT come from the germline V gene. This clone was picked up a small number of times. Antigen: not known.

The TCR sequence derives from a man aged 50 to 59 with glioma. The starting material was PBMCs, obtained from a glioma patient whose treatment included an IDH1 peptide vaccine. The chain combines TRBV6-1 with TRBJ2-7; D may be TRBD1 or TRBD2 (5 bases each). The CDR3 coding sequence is TGTGCCAGCAGTGAGGGGACCCTGGCCCTCCTCGAGCAGTACTTC. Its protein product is CASSEGTLALLEQYF.